The clone carrying this T cell receptor (beta chain) was picked up many times. Each CDR3 protein is one row after TCRdb ran MiXCR on the 5' RACE reads. This table has 200,000 to 250,000 distinct CDR3 sequences, 10% appearing once. The sample originates from a study of identical twins. Germline CDR1 reads MGHRA; CDR2 reads YSYEKL. V gave up 4 bases and J gave up 8 bases; unmatched junction bases: 10. The CDR3 sequence is 16 residues long. Specimen: memory T cells sorted from blood. The chain is built from TRBV4-1 and TRBJ2-1; 11 nucleotides agree with TRBD2. This clonotype was obtained from a man aged 50 to 60 in good health. CDR3 amino acids: CASSPGVAGGLDEQFF. As DNA, the CDR3 is TGCGCCAGCAGCCCCGGGGTAGCGGGGGGGCTGGATGAGCAGTTCTTC.